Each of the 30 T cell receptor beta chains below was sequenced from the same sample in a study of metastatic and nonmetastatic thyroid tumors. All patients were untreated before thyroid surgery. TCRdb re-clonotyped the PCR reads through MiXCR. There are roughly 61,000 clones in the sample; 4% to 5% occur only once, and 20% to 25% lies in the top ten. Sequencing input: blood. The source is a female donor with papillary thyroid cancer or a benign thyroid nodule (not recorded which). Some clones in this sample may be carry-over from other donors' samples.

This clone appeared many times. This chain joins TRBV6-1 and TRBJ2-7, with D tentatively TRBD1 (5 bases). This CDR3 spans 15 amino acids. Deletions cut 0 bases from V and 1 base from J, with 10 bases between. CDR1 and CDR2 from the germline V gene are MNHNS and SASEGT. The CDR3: CASSEAGQSSYEQYF. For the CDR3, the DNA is TGTGCCAGCAGTGAAGCGGGGCAGAGTTCCTACGAGCAGTACTTC.

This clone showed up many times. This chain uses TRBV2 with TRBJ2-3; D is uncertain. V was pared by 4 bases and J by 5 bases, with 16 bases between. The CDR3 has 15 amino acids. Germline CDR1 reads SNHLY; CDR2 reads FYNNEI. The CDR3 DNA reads TGTGCCAGCAGTGGGGTTGGCGGATTGGGAGATACGCAGTATTTT. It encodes CASSGVGGLGDTQYF.

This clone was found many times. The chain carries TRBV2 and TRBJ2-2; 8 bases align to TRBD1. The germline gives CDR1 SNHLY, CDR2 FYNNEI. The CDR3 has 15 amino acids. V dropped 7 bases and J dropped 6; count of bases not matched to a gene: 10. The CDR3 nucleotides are TGTGCCAGCAATCTCCAGGACAGGGTGGCCGGGGAGCTGTTTTTT. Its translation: CASNLQDRVAGELFF. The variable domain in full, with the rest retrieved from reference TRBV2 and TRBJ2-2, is EPEVTQTPSHQVTQMGQEVILRCVPISNHLYFYWYRQILGQKVEFLVSFYNNEISEKSEIFDDQFSVERPDGSNFTLKIRSTKLEDSAMYFCASNLQDRVAGELFFGEGSRLTVL.

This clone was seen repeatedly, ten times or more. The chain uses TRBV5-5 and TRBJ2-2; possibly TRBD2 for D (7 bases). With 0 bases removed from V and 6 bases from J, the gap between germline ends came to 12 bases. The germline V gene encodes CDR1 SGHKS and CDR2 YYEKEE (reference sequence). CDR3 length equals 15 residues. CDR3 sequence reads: CASSLAQGRAGELFF. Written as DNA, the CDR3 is TGTGCCAGCAGCTTGGCCCAGGGGAGGGCCGGGGAGCTGTTTTTT.

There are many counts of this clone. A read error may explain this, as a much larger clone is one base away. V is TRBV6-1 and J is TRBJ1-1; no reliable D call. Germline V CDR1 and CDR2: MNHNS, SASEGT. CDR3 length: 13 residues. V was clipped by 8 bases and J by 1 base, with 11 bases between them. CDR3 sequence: CASGAGGNTEAFF. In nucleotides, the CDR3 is TGTGCCAGCGGTGCTGGTGGGAACACTGAAGCTTTCTTT.

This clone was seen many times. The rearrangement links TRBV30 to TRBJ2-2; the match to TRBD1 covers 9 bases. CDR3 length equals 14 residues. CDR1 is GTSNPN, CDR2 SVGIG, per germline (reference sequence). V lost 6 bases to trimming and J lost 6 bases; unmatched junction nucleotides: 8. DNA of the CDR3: TGTGCCTGCCCCCACAGGGGGCAGTCCGGGGAGCTGTTTTTT. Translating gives CACPHRGQSGELFF.

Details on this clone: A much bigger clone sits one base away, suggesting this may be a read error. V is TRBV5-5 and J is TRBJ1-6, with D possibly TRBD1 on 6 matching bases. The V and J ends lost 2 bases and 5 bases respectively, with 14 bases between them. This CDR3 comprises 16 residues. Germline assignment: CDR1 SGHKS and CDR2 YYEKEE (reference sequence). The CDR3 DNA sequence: TGTGCCAGCAGCTTAGCCGGGGGCGTCAATAATTCACCCCTCCACTTT. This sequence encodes CASSLAGGVNNSPLHF. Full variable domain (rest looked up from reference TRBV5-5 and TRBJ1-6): DAGVTQSPTHLIKTRGQQVTLRCSPISGHKSVSWYQQVLGQGPQFIFQYYEKEERGRGNFPDRFSARQFPNYSSELNVNALLLGDSALYLCASSLAGGVNNSPLHFGNGTRLTVT.

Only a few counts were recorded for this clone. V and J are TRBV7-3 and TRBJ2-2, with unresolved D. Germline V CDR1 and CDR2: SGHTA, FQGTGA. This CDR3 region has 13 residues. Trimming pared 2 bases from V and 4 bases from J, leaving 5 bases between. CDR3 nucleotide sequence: TGTGCCAGCAGCTTACAAGCCACCGGGGAGCTGTTTTTT. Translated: CASSLQATGELFF.

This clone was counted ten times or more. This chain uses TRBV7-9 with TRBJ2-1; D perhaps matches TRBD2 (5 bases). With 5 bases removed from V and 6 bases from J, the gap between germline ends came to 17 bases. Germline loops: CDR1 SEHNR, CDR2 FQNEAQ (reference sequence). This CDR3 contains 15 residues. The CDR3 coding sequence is TGTGCCAGCAGCCGAGGGCCGGCCGAACGCAATGAGCAGTTCTTC. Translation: CASSRGPAERNEQFF. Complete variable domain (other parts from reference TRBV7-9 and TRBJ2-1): DTGVSQNPRHKITKRGQNVTFRCDPISEHNRLYWYRQTLGQGPEFLTYFQNEAQLEKSRLLSDRFSAERPKGSFSTLEIQRTEQGDSAMYLCASSRGPAERNEQFFGPGTRLTVL.

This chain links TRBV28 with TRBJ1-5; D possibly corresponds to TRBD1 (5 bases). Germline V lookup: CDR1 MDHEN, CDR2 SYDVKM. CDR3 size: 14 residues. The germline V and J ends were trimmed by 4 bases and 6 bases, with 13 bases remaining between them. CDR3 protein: CASSSHQGTQPQHF. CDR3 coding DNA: TGTGCCAGCAGTTCACACCAGGGTACTCAGCCCCAGCATTTT.

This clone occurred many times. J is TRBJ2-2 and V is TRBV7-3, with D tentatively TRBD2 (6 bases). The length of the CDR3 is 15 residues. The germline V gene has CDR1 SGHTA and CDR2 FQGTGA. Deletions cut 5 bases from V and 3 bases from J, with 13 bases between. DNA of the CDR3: TGTGCCAGCAGCCCGAATGGGGGGTACACCGGGGAGCTGTTTTTT. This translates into CASSPNGGYTGELFF.

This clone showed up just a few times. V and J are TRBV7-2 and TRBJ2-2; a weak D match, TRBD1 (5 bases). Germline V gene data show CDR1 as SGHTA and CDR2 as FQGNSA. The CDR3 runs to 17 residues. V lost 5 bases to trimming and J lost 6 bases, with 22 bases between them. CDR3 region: CASSNRRYIGVAGELFF. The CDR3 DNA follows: TGTGCCAGCAGCAATCGCCGGTACATAGGGGTGGCCGGGGAGCTGTTTTTT. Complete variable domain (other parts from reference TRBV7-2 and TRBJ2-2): GAGVSQSPSNKVTEKGKDVELRCDPISGHTALYWYRQSLGQGLEFLIYFQGNSAPDKSGLPSDRFSAERTGGSVSTLTIQRTQQEDSAVYLCASSNRRYIGVAGELFFGEGSRLTVL.

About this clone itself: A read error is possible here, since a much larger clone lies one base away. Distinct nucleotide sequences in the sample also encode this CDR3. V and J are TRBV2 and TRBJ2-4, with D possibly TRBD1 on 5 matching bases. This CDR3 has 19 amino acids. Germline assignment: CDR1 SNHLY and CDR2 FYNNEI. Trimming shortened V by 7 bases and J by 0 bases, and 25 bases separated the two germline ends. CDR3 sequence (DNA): TGTGCCAGCAAAGGCAGGGCAGGGCCCCAAAAACTAGCCAAAAACATTCAGTACTTC. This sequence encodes CASKGRAGPQKLAKNIQYF. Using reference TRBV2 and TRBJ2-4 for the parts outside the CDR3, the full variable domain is EPEVTQTPSHQVTQMGQEVILRCVPISNHLYFYWYRQILGQKVEFLVSFYNNEISEKSEIFDDQFSVERPDGSNFTLKIRSTKLEDSAMYFCASKGRAGPQKLAKNIQYFGAGTRLSVL.

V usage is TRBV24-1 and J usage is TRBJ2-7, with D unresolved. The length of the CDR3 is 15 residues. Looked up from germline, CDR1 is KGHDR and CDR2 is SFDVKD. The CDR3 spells CATCDLHVSSYEQYV. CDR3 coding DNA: TGTGCCACCTGTGATTTGCACGTGAGCTCCTACGAGCAGTACGTC.

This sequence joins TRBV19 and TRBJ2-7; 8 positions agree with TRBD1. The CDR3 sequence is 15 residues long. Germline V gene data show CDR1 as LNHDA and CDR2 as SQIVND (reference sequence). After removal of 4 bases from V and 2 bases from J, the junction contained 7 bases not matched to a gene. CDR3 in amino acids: CASSTWGTGTYEQYF. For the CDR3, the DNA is TGTGCCAGTAGTACGTGGGGGACAGGAACCTACGAGCAGTACTTC.

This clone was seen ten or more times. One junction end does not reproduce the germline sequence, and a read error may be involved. The CDR3 DNA follows: TGTGCTAGCAGCTTAGGTCGTGCCGGGAGGGATAATGAGCAGTTCTTC. Protein: CASSLGRAGRDNEQFF. V and J are TRBV7-7 and TRBJ2-1; TRBD2 aligns across 8 bases. This CDR3 spans 16 amino acids. The germline gives CDR1 SSHAT, CDR2 FNYEAQ (reference sequence). Looking up the rest from reference TRBV7-7 and TRBJ2-1 gives the full variable domain: GAGVSQSPRYKVTKRGQDVTLRCDPISSHATLYWYQQALGQGPEFLTYFNYEAQPDKSGLPSDRFSAERPEGSISTLTIQRTEQRDSAMYRCASSLGRAGRDNEQFFGPGTRLTVL.

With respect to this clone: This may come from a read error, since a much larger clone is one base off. The CDR3 DNA reads TGTGCCAACTCACCGGGAAGGGAAGACGGAAACACCATATATTTT. Translated, it gives CANSPGREDGNTIYF. V gene TRBV18 combines with J gene TRBJ1-3; no firm D call. The germline V gene has CDR1 KGHSH and CDR2 LQKENI. The length of the CDR3 is 15 residues.

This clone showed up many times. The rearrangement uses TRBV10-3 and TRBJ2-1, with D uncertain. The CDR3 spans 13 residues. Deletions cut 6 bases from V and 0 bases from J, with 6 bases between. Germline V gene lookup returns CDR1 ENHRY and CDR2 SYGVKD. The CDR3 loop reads CAIRAPSYNEQFF. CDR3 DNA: TGTGCCATCAGGGCTCCCTCCTACAATGAGCAGTTCTTC.

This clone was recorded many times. This chain's CDR3 is CASSSDRSTDTQYF. The CDR3 nucleotides are TGTGCCAGCAGCTCAGACAGGAGCACAGATACGCAGTATTTT. This chain joins TRBV7-8 and TRBJ2-3; tentatively, D is TRBD1 (6 bases). The CDR3 is made up of 14 amino acids. V lost 4 bases, J lost 0 bases, and 8 bases lay in between. Germline V gene lookup returns CDR1 SGHVS and CDR2 FQNEAQ.

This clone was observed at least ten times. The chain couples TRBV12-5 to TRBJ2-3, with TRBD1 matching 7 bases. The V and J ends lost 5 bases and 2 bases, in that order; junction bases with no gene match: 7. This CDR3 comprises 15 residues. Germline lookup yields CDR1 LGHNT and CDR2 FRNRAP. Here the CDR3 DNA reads TGTGCTAGTGGTCCAAGCGGACAGGCCACAGATACGCAGTATTTT. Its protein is CASGPSGQATDTQYF.

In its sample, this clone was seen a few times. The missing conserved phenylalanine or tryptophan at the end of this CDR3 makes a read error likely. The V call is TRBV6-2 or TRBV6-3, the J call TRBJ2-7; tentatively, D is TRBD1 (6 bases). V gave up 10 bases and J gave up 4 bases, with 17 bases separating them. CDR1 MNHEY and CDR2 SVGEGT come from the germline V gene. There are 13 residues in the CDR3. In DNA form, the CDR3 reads TGTGCCACAACCACCGGACAGTGTTACGAGCAGTACTCC. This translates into CATTTGQCYEQYS.

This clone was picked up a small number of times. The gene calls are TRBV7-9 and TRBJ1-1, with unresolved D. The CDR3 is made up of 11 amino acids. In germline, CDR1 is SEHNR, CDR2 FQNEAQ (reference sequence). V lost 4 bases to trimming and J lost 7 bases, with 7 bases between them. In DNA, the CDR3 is TGTGCCAGCAGCTCTCTAATTGAAGCTTTCTTT. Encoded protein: CASSSLIEAFF. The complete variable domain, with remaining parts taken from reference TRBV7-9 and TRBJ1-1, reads DTGVSQNPRHKITKRGQNVTFRCDPISEHNRLYWYRQTLGQGPEFLTYFQNEAQLEKSRLLSDRFSAERPKGSFSTLEIQRTEQGDSAMYLCASSSLIEAFFGQGTRLTVV.

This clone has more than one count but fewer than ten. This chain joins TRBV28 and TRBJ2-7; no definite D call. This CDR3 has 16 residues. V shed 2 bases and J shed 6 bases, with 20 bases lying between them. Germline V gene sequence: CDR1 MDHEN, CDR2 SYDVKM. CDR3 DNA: TGTGCCAGCAGTTTAATCGCAGCCTCTCCCCGGGTCGAGCAGTACTTC. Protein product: CASSLIAASPRVEQYF.

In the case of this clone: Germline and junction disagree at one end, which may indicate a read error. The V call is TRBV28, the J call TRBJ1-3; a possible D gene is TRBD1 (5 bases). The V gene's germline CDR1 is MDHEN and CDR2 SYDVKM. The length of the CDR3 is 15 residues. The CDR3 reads CTSSLPGYSGNTIYF. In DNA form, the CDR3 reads TGCACCAGCAGTCTCCCAGGGTACTCTGGAAACACCATATATTTT.

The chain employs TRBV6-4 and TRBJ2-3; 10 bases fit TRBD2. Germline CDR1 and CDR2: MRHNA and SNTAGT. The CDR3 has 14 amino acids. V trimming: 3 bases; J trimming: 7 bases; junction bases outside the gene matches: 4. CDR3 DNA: TGTGCCAGCAGTGAAGCGGGGGGGCAAAATACGCAGTATTTT. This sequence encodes CASSEAGGQNTQYF.

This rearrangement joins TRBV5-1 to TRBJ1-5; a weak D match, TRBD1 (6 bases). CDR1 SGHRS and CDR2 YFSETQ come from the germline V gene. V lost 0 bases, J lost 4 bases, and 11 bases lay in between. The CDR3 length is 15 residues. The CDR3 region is CASSLEGGRNQPQHF. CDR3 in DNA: TGCGCCAGCAGCTTGGAGGGGGGTCGAAATCAGCCCCAGCATTTT.

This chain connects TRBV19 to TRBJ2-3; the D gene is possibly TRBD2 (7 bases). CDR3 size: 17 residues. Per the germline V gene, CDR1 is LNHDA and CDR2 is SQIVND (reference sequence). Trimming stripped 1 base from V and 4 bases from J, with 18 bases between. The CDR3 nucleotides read TGTGCCAGTAGTATAGGTGTCGGGGGCGGGAGCTCAGATACGCAGTATTTT. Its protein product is CASSIGVGGGSSDTQYF.

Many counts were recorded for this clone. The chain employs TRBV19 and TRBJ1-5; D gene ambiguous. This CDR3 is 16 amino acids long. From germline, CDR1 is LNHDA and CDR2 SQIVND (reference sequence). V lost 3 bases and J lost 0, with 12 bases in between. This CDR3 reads CASSIMGLDSNQPQHF. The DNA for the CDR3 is TGTGCCAGTAGTATCATGGGTCTCGATAGCAATCAGCCCCAGCATTTT.

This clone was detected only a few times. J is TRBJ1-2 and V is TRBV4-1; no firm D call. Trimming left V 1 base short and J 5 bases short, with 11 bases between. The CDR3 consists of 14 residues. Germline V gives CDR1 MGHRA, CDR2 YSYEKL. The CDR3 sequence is CASSQVMDLYGYTF. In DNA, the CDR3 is TGCGCCAGCAGCCAAGTTATGGACTTATATGGCTACACCTTC.

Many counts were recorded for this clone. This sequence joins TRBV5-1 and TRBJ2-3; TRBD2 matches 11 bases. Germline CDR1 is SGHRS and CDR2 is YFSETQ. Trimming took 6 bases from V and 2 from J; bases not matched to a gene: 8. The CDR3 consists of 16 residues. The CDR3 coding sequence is TGCGCCAGCAAAACCGGGACTAGCGGACCCACAGATACGCAGTATTTT. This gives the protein CASKTGTSGPTDTQYF.